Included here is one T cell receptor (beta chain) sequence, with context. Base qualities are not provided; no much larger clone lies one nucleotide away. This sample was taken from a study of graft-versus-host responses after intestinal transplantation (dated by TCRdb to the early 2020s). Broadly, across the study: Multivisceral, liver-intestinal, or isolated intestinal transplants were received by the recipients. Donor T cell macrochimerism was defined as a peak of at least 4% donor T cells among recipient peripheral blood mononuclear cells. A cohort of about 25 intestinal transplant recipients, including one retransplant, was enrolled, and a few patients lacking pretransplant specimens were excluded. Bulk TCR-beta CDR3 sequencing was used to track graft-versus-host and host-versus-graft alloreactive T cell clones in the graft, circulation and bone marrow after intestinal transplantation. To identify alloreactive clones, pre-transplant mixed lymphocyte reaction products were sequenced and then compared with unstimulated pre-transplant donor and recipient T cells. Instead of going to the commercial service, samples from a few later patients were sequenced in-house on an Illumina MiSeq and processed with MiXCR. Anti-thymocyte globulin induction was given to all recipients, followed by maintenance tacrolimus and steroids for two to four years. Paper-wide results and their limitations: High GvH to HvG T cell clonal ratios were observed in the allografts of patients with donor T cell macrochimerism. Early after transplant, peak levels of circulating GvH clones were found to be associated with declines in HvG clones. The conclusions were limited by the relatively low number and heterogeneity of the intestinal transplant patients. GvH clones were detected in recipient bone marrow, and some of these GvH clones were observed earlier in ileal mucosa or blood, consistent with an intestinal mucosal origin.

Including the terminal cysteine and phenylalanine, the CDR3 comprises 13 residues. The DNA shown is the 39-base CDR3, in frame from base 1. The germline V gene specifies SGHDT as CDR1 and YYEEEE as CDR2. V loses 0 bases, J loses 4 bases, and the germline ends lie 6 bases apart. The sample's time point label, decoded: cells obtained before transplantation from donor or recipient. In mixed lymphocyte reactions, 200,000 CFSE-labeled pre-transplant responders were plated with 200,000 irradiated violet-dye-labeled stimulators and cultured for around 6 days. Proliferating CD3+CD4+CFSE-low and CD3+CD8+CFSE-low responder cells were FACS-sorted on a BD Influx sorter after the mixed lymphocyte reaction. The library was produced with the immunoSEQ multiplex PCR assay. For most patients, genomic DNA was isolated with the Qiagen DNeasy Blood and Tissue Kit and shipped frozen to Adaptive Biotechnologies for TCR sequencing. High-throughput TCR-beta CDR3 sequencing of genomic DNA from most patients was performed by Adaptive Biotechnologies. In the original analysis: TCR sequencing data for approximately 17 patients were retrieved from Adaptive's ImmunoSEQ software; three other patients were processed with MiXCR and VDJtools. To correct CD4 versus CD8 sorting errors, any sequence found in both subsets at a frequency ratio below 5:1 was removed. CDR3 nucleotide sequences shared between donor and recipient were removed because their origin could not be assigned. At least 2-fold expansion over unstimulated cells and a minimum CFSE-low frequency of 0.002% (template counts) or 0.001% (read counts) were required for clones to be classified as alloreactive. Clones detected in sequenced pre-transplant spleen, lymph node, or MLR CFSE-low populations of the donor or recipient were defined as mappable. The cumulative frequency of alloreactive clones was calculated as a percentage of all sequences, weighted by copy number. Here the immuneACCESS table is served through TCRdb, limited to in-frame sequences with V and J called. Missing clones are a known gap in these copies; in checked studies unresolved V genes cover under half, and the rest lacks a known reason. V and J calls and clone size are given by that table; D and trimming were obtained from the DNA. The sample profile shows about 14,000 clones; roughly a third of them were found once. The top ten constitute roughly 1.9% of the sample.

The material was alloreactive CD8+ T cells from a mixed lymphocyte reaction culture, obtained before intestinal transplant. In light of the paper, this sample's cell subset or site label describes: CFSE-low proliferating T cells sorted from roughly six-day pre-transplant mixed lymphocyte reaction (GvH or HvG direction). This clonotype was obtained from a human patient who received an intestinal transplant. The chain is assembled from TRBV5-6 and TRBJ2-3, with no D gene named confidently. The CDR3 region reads CASSLGSSDTQYF. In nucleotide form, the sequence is TGTGCCAGCAGCTTGGGTAGTTCAGATACGCAGTATTTT.